Listed below are T cell receptor beta chains from one sample, sequenced in a study of T cells after posttransplantation cyclophosphamide. Sequencing used immunoSEQ multiplex PCR; TCRdb keeps in-frame clones, though not all of them. The repertoire holds under 75,000 clones, with 93% as singletons. Specimen: PBMCs. These receptor sequences come from a woman younger than 45 in good health and a related stem cell transplant donor. Each CDR3 is given with its conserved first and last residue. A D gene is named only where the DNA matches it firmly. Not every row has a clone size; where given, it reads once, few, many or a size class.

clone size: .
V gene: TRBV6-4
D gene: .
J gene: TRBJ2-1
CDR3 protein: CASSDSGLADEQFF
CDR3 DNA: TGTGCCAGCAGTGACTCGGGATTGGCCGATGAGCAGTTCTTC

clone size: .
V gene: TRBV7-8
D gene: .
J gene: TRBJ1-2
CDR3 protein: CASSLVGPLYGYTF
CDR3 DNA: TGTGCCAGCAGCTTAGTAGGCCCGCTCTATGGCTACACCTTC

clone size: .
V gene: TRBV6-1
D gene: .
J gene: TRBJ2-5
CDR3 protein: CASSEGGTTQETQYF
CDR3 DNA: TGTGCCAGCAGTGAAGGGGGGACAACTCAAGAGACCCAGTACTTC

clone size: .
V gene: TRBV28
D gene: .
J gene: TRBJ2-3
CDR3 protein: CASSSRSSGSTDTQYF
CDR3 DNA: TGTGCCAGCAGTTCTCGTAGTAGCGGTAGCACAGATACGCAGTATTTT

clone size: .
V gene: TRBV19
D gene: TRBD1
J gene: TRBJ1-1
CDR3 protein: CASTTDRVNTEAFF
CDR3 DNA: TGTGCCAGTACCACGGACAGGGTGAACACTGAAGCTTTCTTT

clone size: .
V gene: TRBV6-1
D gene: .
J gene: TRBJ1-5
CDR3 protein: CASSDVAGNQPQHF
CDR3 DNA: TGTGCCAGCAGTGATGTGGCGGGTAATCAGCCCCAGCATTTT

clone size: .
V gene: TRBV2
D gene: .
J gene: TRBJ1-2
CDR3 protein: CASSEEAAAGTGYTF
CDR3 DNA: TGTGCCAGCAGTGAAGAAGCCGCGGCCGGGACGGGCTACACCTTC

clone size: once
V gene: TRBV29-1
D gene: .
J gene: TRBJ2-7
CDR3 protein: CSVVGDGSYEQYF
CDR3 DNA: TGCAGCGTTGTAGGGGACGGTTCCTACGAGCAGTACTTC

clone size: .
V gene: TRBV21-1
D gene: .
J gene: TRBJ2-5
CDR3 protein: CASSTGLAGGSLETQYF
CDR3 DNA: TGTGCCAGCAGCACGGGACTAGCGGGGGGATCATTAGAGACCCAGTACTTC

clone size: .
V gene: TRBV29-1
D gene: .
J gene: TRBJ1-1
CDR3 protein: CSAGQLLNTEAFF
CDR3 DNA: TGCAGCGCCGGACAGTTACTGAACACTGAAGCTTTCTTT

clone size: .
V gene: TRBV4-3
D gene: TRBD2
J gene: TRBJ2-1
CDR3 protein: CASSQGTSGGEQFF
CDR3 DNA: TGCGCCAGCAGCCAGGGGACTAGCGGGGGTGAGCAGTTCTTC

clone size: .
V gene: TRBV9
D gene: .
J gene: TRBJ2-5
CDR3 protein: CASSLRQDHGAQYF
CDR3 DNA: TGTGCCAGCAGCCTAAGACAGGACCATGGGGCCCAGTACTTC

clone size: .
V gene: TRBV6-1
D gene: TRBD1
J gene: TRBJ1-1
CDR3 protein: CASRHRQGMNTEAFF
CDR3 DNA: TGTGCCAGCAGGCACCGACAGGGTATGAACACTGAAGCTTTCTTT

clone size: .
V gene: TRBV27
D gene: .
J gene: TRBJ2-5
CDR3 protein: CASSLSETQYF
CDR3 DNA: TGTGCCAGCAGTTTAAGCGAGACCCAGTACTTC

clone size: .
V gene: TRBV4-1
D gene: TRBD2
J gene: TRBJ2-1
CDR3 protein: CASSTRTSGGLYNEQFF
CDR3 DNA: TGCGCCAGCAGCACCCGGACTAGCGGGGGGCTCTACAATGAGCAGTTCTTC

clone size: .
V gene: TRBV6-5
D gene: .
J gene: TRBJ2-3
CDR3 protein: CASSSLGSTDTQYF
CDR3 DNA: TGTGCCAGCAGTTCCCTGGGAAGCACAGATACGCAGTATTTT

clone size: .
V gene: TRBV28
D gene: TRBD2
J gene: TRBJ2-1
CDR3 protein: CASSGTSGGQNEQFF
CDR3 DNA: TGTGCCAGCAGTGGGACTAGCGGGGGACAAAATGAGCAGTTCTTC

clone size: .
V gene: TRBV7-2
D gene: .
J gene: TRBJ2-5
CDR3 protein: CASSLVMGAGETQYF
CDR3 DNA: TGTGCCAGCAGCTTAGTAATGGGGGCAGGTGAGACCCAGTACTTC

clone size: .
V gene: TRBV25-1
D gene: .
J gene: TRBJ1-5
CDR3 protein: CASSGGGNQPQHF
CDR3 DNA: TGTGCCAGCAGTGGGGGAGGGAATCAGCCCCAGCATTTT

clone size: .
V gene: TRBV29-1
D gene: .
J gene: TRBJ1-1
CDR3 protein: CSVGGGTEAFF
CDR3 DNA: TGCAGCGTTGGGGGAGGCACTGAAGCTTTCTTT

clone size: .
V gene: TRBV4-3
D gene: TRBD1
J gene: TRBJ1-4
CDR3 protein: CASSRRWVRGPRNEKLFF
CDR3 DNA: TGCGCCAGCAGCCGGCGATGGGTCAGGGGGCCCCGTAATGAAAAACTGTTTTTT

clone size: .
V gene: TRBV7-8
D gene: TRBD2
J gene: TRBJ2-4
CDR3 protein: CASSLAGRGEAKNIQYF
CDR3 DNA: TGTGCCAGCAGCTTAGCGGGGCGGGGGGAAGCGAAAAACATTCAGTACTTC

clone size: .
V gene: TRBV2
D gene: .
J gene: TRBJ1-1
CDR3 protein: CASSVEGWGTEAFF
CDR3 DNA: TGTGCCAGCAGTGTTGAGGGTTGGGGCACTGAAGCTTTCTTT

clone size: .
V gene: TRBV6-6
D gene: .
J gene: TRBJ2-4
CDR3 protein: CASIPGRKAIQYF
CDR3 DNA: TGTGCCAGCATCCCAGGGAGGAAGGCCATTCAGTACTTC

clone size: .
V gene: TRBV14
D gene: .
J gene: TRBJ1-5
CDR3 protein: CASSQDRNQPQHF
CDR3 DNA: TGTGCCAGCAGCCAAGACCGCAATCAGCCCCAGCATTTT

clone size: .
V gene: TRBV7-2
D gene: .
J gene: TRBJ1-6
CDR3 protein: CASSLIPFRRDSPLHF
CDR3 DNA: TGTGCCAGCAGCTTAATCCCCTTTCGGCGGGATTCACCCCTCCACTTT

clone size: .
V gene: TRBV10-3
D gene: TRBD2
J gene: TRBJ2-7
CDR3 protein: CAIMTSGATYEQYF
CDR3 DNA: TGTGCCATCATGACAAGCGGGGCCACCTACGAGCAGTACTTC

clone size: .
V gene: TRBV15
D gene: TRBD1
J gene: TRBJ1-2
CDR3 protein: CATSRGRGVNYGYTF
CDR3 DNA: TGTGCCACCAGCAGAGGCAGGGGGGTTAACTATGGCTACACCTTC

clone size: .
V gene: TRBV4-3
D gene: .
J gene: TRBJ1-4
CDR3 protein: CASSQFWDPGGVRGEKLFF
CDR3 DNA: TGCGCCAGCAGCCAATTTTGGGATCCGGGGGGAGTTCGTGGTGAAAAACTGTTTTTT

clone size: .
V gene: TRBV2
D gene: .
J gene: TRBJ2-3
CDR3 protein: CASSEGRGTDTQYF
CDR3 DNA: TGTGCCAGCAGTGAGGGCAGGGGAACAGATACGCAGTATTTT

clone size: .
V gene: TRBV5-1
D gene: .
J gene: TRBJ2-3
CDR3 protein: CASSSSGSTDTQYF
CDR3 DNA: TGCGCCAGCAGCTCCTCCGGGAGCACAGATACGCAGTATTTT